This T cell receptor (beta chain) was found in a study of T cells in Graves' hyperthyroidism and ophthalmopathy. Study-level information: Specimen type is peripheral blood, collected at initial diagnosis prior to any treatment.

TCR beta CDR3 region amplification was performed from RNA transcripts. The primer set for the first-round RT-PCR of the TCR CDR3 was HTBI. Using its own MiXCR run on the multiplex PCR reads, TCRdb lists one record per CDR3 protein. The sample records under 750,000 distinct CDR3 sequences, 18% being singletons. Study-wide results and caveats: Researchers found most expanded thyroid clonotypes above 0.001 in blood as well.

About this clonotype itself: Its antigen is not identified.

Not enrolled were patients with uncontrolled infection, other autoimmune disease, pregnancy or lactation. The CDR3 contains 15 residues. Trimming stripped 2 bases from V and 2 bases from J, with 9 bases between. Germline loops: CDR1 MNHEY, CDR2 SVGAGI. Sequenced: blood. This TCR was sampled from a woman aged 50 to 60 with Graves' hyperthyroidism that later progressed to Graves' ophthalmopathy. The rearrangement uses TRBV6-5 and TRBJ2-2, with D possibly TRBD1 on 5 matching bases. CDR3 in amino acids: CASSYLGQNTGELFF. Here the CDR3 DNA reads TGTGCCAGCAGTTACCTAGGACAAAACACCGGGGAGCTGTTTTTT.